This T cell receptor beta chain came from a study of cytomegalovirus exposure and HLA in healthy donors. Study in general: There were fewer than 130 million unique TCR beta sequences, drawn from approximately 180 million T cells, in an earlier analysis.

With 4 bases clipped from V and 8 bases from J, the junction kept 7 bases outside the gene matches. Germline values: CDR1 SGHTA, CDR2 FQGNSA. CDR3 length equals 13 residues. For this clone: Its antigen is still unknown.

Whole-study findings and limits: It was only CMV serostatus that was available as immune exposure information. Among TCR beta chains of equal frequency, HLA-associated ones were more clonally expanded in a later analysis. Some V segments could not be told apart, so they were left out, TRBV6-2 and TRBV6-3 among them.

The PCR had 60 Vbeta and 13 Jbeta primers. Assay used: immunoSEQ multiplex PCR; TCRdb lists only in-frame clones, some missing. The table includes approximately 180,000 clones, around 75% detected once. This rearrangement joins TRBV7-2 to TRBJ1-2; 7 bases are a match to TRBD1. What was sequenced was PBMCs. The source is a male donor in good health and CMV-seronegative. In DNA form, the CDR3 reads TGTGCCAGCAGCTCCGGACAGGTTTCAGGCTACACCTTC. Translated, it gives CASSSGQVSGYTF.